Included here is one T cell receptor beta chain sequence, with context. This sample is drawn from a study of shared clonotypes between healthy human individuals. Measured with immunoSEQ multiplex PCR; TCRdb has only the in-frame clones, and not every one. The sample has approximately 530,000 clones; 90% to 96% are singletons. Germline loops: CDR1 MGHRA, CDR2 YSYEKL. The length of the CDR3 is 14 residues. Trimming left V 0 bases short and J 5 bases short, with 10 bases between. This receptor was obtained from a woman under 40 in good health. This chain uses TRBV4-1 with TRBJ2-5, with D possibly TRBD2 on 5 matching bases. Sequenced: naive CD4+ T cells sorted from blood. Subset specified: CD45RA+ positively selected. The CDR3, as DNA: TGCGCCAGCAGCCAAGATCTGCGAGGGGAGACCCAGTACTTC. Protein sequence: CASSQDLRGETQYF.